These 21 T cell receptor beta chains share one sample of origin, sequenced in a study of T-cell memory formation after mild COVID-19. MiXCR was run by TCRdb on the 5' RACE reads, yielding one entry per CDR3 protein. The sample contains around 340,000 distinct CDR3 sequences, approximately 15% of which appear only once. What was sequenced was PBMCs or a T cell subset sorted from them (not recorded which). The source is a man younger than 30 who had mild COVID-19 (a few samples of this study predate the infection). Cell type and time point are not known.

The gene calls are TRBV7-6 and TRBJ1-4; TRBD1 aligns across 7 bases. Germline lookup yields CDR1 SGHVS and CDR2 FNYEAQ. Unmatched junction bases numbered 22, after V lost 5 bases and J lost 13 bases. The CDR3 covers 17 residues. The CDR3 spells CASSPQGGLGPVFGLFF. The CDR3 DNA reads as TGTGCCAGCAGCCCCCAGGGGGGGCTTGGGCCGGTTTTCGGACTGTTTTTT. The full variable domain, its missing parts supplied by reference TRBV7-6 and TRBJ1-4, is GAGVSQSPRYKVTKRGQDVALRCDPISGHVSLYWYRQALGQGPEFLTYFNYEAQQDKSGLPNDRFSAERPEGSISTLTIQRTEQRDSAMYRCASSPQGGLGPVFGLFFGSGTQLSVL.

The J gene is TRBJ2-2, the V gene TRBV18; the D is unclear. V lost 6 bases to trimming and J lost 3 bases, with 11 bases between them. Germline V CDR1 and CDR2: KGHSH, LQKENI. The CDR3 sequence is 14 residues long. DNA of the CDR3: TGTGCCAGCTCCGAGACACTTTACACCGGGGAGCTGTTTTTT. Translating it yields CASSETLYTGELFF.

This clonotype has more than one count but fewer than ten. The chain employs TRBV6-2 or TRBV6-3 and TRBJ1-1, with D possibly being TRBD1 (5 bases). The V gene lost 1 base and the J gene lost 7 bases, with 13 bases spanning the gap. The germline gives CDR1 MNHEY, CDR2 SVGEGT. The CDR3 covers 14 residues. The CDR3 is CASSYWPGPDEAFF. The CDR3 nucleotides are TGTGCCAGCAGTTACTGGCCGGGGCCGGATGAAGCTTTCTTT.

This clonotype has more than one count but fewer than ten. The chain has TRBV19 and TRBJ2-1; TRBD2 aligns across 9 bases. J gave up 1 base and V 6 bases, and 4 bases lay outside the gene matches. This CDR3 is 15 amino acids long. Germline V lookup: CDR1 LNHDA, CDR2 SQIVND (reference sequence). The CDR3 protein is CASRMRGGSYNEQFF. As DNA, the CDR3 is TGTGCCAGTAGGATGCGGGGGGGTTCCTACAATGAGCAGTTCTTC. The entire variable domain, with the rest obtained from reference TRBV19 and TRBJ2-1, is as follows: DGGITQSPKYLFRKEGQNVTLSCEQNLNHDAMYWYRQDPGQGLRLIYYSQIVNDFQKGDIAEGYSVSREKKESFPLTVTSAQKNPTAFYLCASRMRGGSYNEQFFGPGTRLTVL.

This chain connects TRBV12-3 or TRBV12-4 to TRBJ2-1, with 7 bases aligning to TRBD1. This CDR3 has 15 amino acids. The V gene end was trimmed by 7 bases and the J gene end by 3 bases; junction bases not matched to a gene: 9. CDR3 bases: TGTGCCAGCACCCGGCCGGGACAGATCTACAATGAGCAGTTCTTC. It translates to CASTRPGQIYNEQFF.

This clonotype was found a few times. The J gene is TRBJ2-1, the V gene TRBV14; perhaps TRBD1 as D (6 bases). Trimming removed 4 bases at V and 3 bases at J, with 13 bases between. Germline assignment: CDR1 SGHDN and CDR2 FVKESK. The CDR3 extends over 15 amino acids. The CDR3 loop reads CASSRSGRGYNEQFF. The CDR3, as DNA: TGTGCCAGCAGCCGGTCGGGCAGGGGCTACAATGAGCAGTTCTTC.

The V call is TRBV19, the J call TRBJ1-1; D is undetermined. Between the trimmed V and J ends, which lost 7 bases and 5 bases, there was a span of 20 bases. The CDR3 length is 15 residues. The germline gives CDR1 LNHDA, CDR2 SQIVND (reference sequence). DNA of the CDR3: TGTGCCAGTATGGAGGATGGGCAGGTGAGGACTGAAGCTTTCTTT. Its protein is CASMEDGQVRTEAFF.

The table lists this clonotype with a few counts. The genes are TRBV12-3 or TRBV12-4 and TRBJ1-2, with 7 bases identical to TRBD1. V trimming: 3 bases; J trimming: 0 bases; junction bases outside the gene matches: 4. The CDR3 extends over 15 amino acids. CDR3 sequence: CASSLGTVTNYGYTF. The CDR3 nucleotides read TGTGCCAGCAGTTTGGGGACAGTTACTAACTATGGCTACACCTTC.

V is TRBV9 and J is TRBJ1-2; perhaps TRBD1 as D (5 bases). The V end was cut by 2 bases, the J end by 6 bases, with 14 bases between. The CDR3 is 14 amino acids. From germline, CDR1 is SGDLS and CDR2 YYNGEE. CDR3 sequence: CASSVGVSVDGYTF. Written as DNA, the CDR3 is TGTGCCAGCAGCGTGGGGGTTTCGGTGGATGGCTACACCTTC.

There are a few counts of this clonotype. This chain links TRBV5-6 with TRBJ2-2; D gene unclear. The V end was cut by 2 bases, the J end by 5 bases, with 7 bases between. This CDR3 spans 13 amino acids. CDR1 is SGHDT, CDR2 YYEEEE, per germline. The DNA for the CDR3 is TGTGCCAGCAGCTTTGCCAAGACCGGGGAGCTGTTTTTT. Residues: CASSFAKTGELFF.

The chain joins TRBV28 to TRBJ1-1; D unclear. V was pared by 4 bases and J by 3 bases, with 18 bases between. Germline V gene data show CDR1 as MDHEN and CDR2 as SYDVKM. The CDR3 consists of 16 residues. Here the CDR3 reads CASSSPRTPGDTEAFF. The DNA for the CDR3 is TGTGCCAGCAGTTCGCCCCGGACTCCTGGGGACACTGAAGCTTTCTTT.

This clonotype was seen ten or more times. V and J are TRBV20-1 and TRBJ2-7, with a tentative D call TRBD1 (6 bases). This CDR3 contains 14 residues. Germline V gives CDR1 DFQATT, CDR2 SNEGSKA (reference sequence). V lost 2 bases to trimming and J lost 4 bases, with 15 bases between them. The CDR3 spells CSARSQGSQYEQYV. CDR3 DNA sequence: TGCAGTGCTAGATCTCAGGGGAGTCAGTACGAGCAGTACGTC.

In its sample, this clonotype was seen a few times. This sequence joins TRBV7-3 and TRBJ2-2; TRBD1 matches at 9 bases. Looked up from germline, CDR1 is SGHTA and CDR2 is FQGTGA. Germline trimming cut 2 bases from V and 7 bases from J; bases unmatched to any gene: 5. This CDR3 comprises 15 residues. CDR3 residues: CASSLGGQGIGELFF. Here the CDR3 DNA reads TGTGCCAGCAGCTTAGGGGGACAGGGAATCGGGGAGCTGTTTTTT.

This clonotype was counted at least ten times. V usage is TRBV20-1 and J usage is TRBJ2-3; D not resolved. CDR3 size: 10 residues. The germline CDR1 and CDR2 sequences are DFQATT and SNEGSKA (reference sequence). Trimming took off 2 bases at V and 3 bases at J, with 0 bases between the two ends. As DNA, the CDR3 is TGCAGTGCTAGAACAGATACGCAGTATTTT. Residues: CSARTDTQYF.

V and J are TRBV7-2 and TRBJ2-7, with unresolved D. The V gene's germline CDR1 is SGHTA and CDR2 FQGNSA. This CDR3 is 13 amino acids long. V lost 5 bases to trimming and J lost 1 base, with 9 bases between them. This chain's CDR3 is CASSHRESYEQYF. For the CDR3, the DNA is TGTGCCAGCAGCCATCGTGAGTCCTACGAGCAGTACTTC.

The J gene is TRBJ2-7, the V gene TRBV3-1; 8 positions match TRBD2. Germline values: CDR1 LGHDT, CDR2 YNNKEL (reference sequence). The CDR3 runs 13 residues. The junction had 5 bases not matched to a gene; V was cut back by 4 bases and J by 6 bases. The CDR3: CASSLGLGTEQYF. The CDR3 DNA is TGTGCCAGCAGCCTGGGACTAGGGACCGAGCAGTACTTC.

This clonotype was seen more than once but under ten times. J is TRBJ2-3 and V is TRBV7-2; D not resolved. Germline CDR1 and CDR2: SGHTA and FQGNSA. The CDR3 is made up of 15 amino acids. V was clipped by 1 base and J by 4 bases, with 12 bases between them. This chain's CDR3 is CASSLVGLAADTQYF. CDR3 sequence (DNA): TGTGCCAGCAGCTTAGTCGGTCTTGCGGCAGATACGCAGTATTTT.

This clonotype came up a few times. The chain joins TRBV24-1 to TRBJ2-1; possibly TRBD2 for D (5 bases). This CDR3 contains 16 residues. With 0 bases removed from V and 0 bases from J, the gap between germline ends came to 8 bases. Germline loops: CDR1 KGHDR, CDR2 SFDVKD. The CDR3 protein is CATSDLSGSSYNEQFF. As DNA, the CDR3 is TGTGCCACCAGTGATTTGTCGGGGAGCTCCTACAATGAGCAGTTCTTC.

This clonotype was seen ten or more times. This chain's CDR3 is CATFPGGTSSYNEQFF. The CDR3 DNA is TGCGCCACCTTCCCCGGGGGTACGAGCTCCTACAATGAGCAGTTCTTC. V gene TRBV5-1 combines with J gene TRBJ2-1, with a weak D call TRBD2 (6 bases). The CDR3 spans 16 residues. V was cut by 9 bases and J by 0 bases, with 19 bases left in between. Germline values: CDR1 SGHRS, CDR2 YFSETQ.

Only a few counts were recorded for this clonotype. The chain has TRBV5-1 and TRBJ2-7; D not resolved. CDR1 is SGHRS and CDR2 is YFSETQ in the germline V gene. V was trimmed by 3 bases and J by 0 bases, leaving 16 bases between them. The CDR3 spans 16 residues. As DNA, the CDR3 is TGCGCCAGCAGCTGGAAAATGGACGGTAGCTCCTACGAGCAGTACTTC. Its protein product is CASSWKMDGSSYEQYF.

This chain joins TRBV6-2 or TRBV6-3 and TRBJ1-1; a weak D match, TRBD1 (6 bases). V was clipped by 3 bases and J by 0 bases, with 11 bases between them. Looked up from germline, CDR1 is MNHEY and CDR2 is SVGEGT. This CDR3 comprises 15 residues. This CDR3 is CASSYRDTVNTEAFF. The CDR3, as DNA: TGTGCCAGCAGTTATCGGGACACCGTGAACACTGAAGCTTTCTTT.